The 17 T cell receptor beta chains listed next were all sequenced from one sample in a study of blood T cell repertoires in COVID-19. Assay used: immunoSEQ multiplex PCR; TCRdb lists only in-frame clones, some missing. The sample includes around 250,000 clones, approximately 84% of them seen just once. The specimen sequenced was PBMCs or T cells enriched from blood (not recorded which). These receptor sequences come from a woman in her forties or fifties who had been exposed to COVID-19.

V is TRBV6-6 and J is TRBJ1-6, with unresolved D. Per germline, CDR1 MNHNY and CDR2 SVGAGI (reference sequence). Between the trimmed V and J ends, which lost 0 bases and 7 bases, there was a span of 10 bases. CDR3 size: 15 residues. CDR3 sequence reads: CASSYSTWSNSPLHF. DNA of the CDR3: TGTGCCAGCAGTTACTCCACCTGGAGCAATTCACCCCTCCACTTT.

The chain joins TRBV28 to TRBJ2-3; 7 bases fit TRBD1. V lost 5 bases, J lost 6 bases, and 17 bases stayed unmatched. The germline V gene encodes CDR1 MDHEN and CDR2 SYDVKM. The CDR3 is 17 amino acids. CDR3 nucleotide sequence: TGTGCCAGCAGTCCCCGACGGCAACCAGACAGGGTGGATACGCAGTATTTT. Its protein is CASSPRRQPDRVDTQYF.

The genes are TRBV6-5 and TRBJ2-1; tentatively, D is TRBD2 (5 bases). The CDR3 spans 11 residues. Germline loops: CDR1 MNHEY, CDR2 SVGAGI. Trimming removed 5 bases from V and 7 bases from J, with 6 bases in between. CDR3 bases: TGTGCCAGCAGTCGGACTAATGAGCAGTTCTTC. It encodes CASSRTNEQFF.

The chain employs TRBV7-3 and TRBJ2-1; weak D call: TRBD1 (5 bases). CDR3 length: 14 amino acids. Germline lookup yields CDR1 SGHTA and CDR2 FQGTGA. V gave up 2 bases and J gave up 5 bases, with 10 bases separating them. In nucleotides, the CDR3 is TGTGCCAGCAGCTTAGATGGGGCTAACAATGAGCAGTTCTTC. Protein: CASSLDGANNEQFF.

This chain uses TRBV18 with TRBJ1-1; TRBD1 is a possible D gene (6 bases). Trimming took 3 bases from V and 7 from J, leaving 18 bases between them. From germline, CDR1 is KGHSH and CDR2 LQKENI. The CDR3 runs 15 residues. The CDR3 nucleotides are TGTGCCAGCTCACCGAACCGGGACGGCAGGGGTGAAGCTTTCTTT. Residues: CASSPNRDGRGEAFF.

This clone was seen a handful of times. The chain carries TRBV6-5 and TRBJ1-1; maybe TRBD1 (5 bases). This CDR3 is 15 amino acids long. Per the germline V gene, CDR1 is MNHEY and CDR2 is SVGAGI. The V end was cut by 2 bases, the J end by 0 bases, with 10 bases between. The CDR3 here is CASSYRQGLNTEAFF. The CDR3 nucleotides read TGTGCCAGCAGTTACAGGCAGGGTTTGAACACTGAAGCTTTCTTT.

This chain connects TRBV3-1 (or the pseudogene TRBV3-2) to TRBJ2-2; D gene ambiguous. This CDR3 spans 16 amino acids. Trimming removed 3 bases at V and 0 bases at J, with 11 bases between. Germline V gene data show CDR1 as LGHDT and CDR2 as YNNKEL (reference sequence). CDR3 sequence (DNA): TGTGCCAGCAGCCACTACGGGTTTTCGAACACCGGGGAGCTGTTTTTT. Encoded protein: CASSHYGFSNTGELFF.

The rearrangement uses TRBV7-9 and TRBJ1-1, with TRBD1 identical over 8 bases. The CDR3 is made up of 14 amino acids. With V trimmed by 1 base and J by 6 bases, 4 bases remained unmatched. CDR1 is SEHNR and CDR2 is FQNEAQ in the germline V gene (reference sequence). CDR3 residues: CASSLGTTGAEAFF. CDR3 nucleotide sequence: TGTGCCAGCAGCTTAGGTACGACAGGGGCTGAAGCTTTCTTT.

This rearrangement joins TRBV12-3 or TRBV12-4 to TRBJ1-2; D unresolved. The CDR3 is made up of 13 amino acids. Deletions cut 3 bases from V and 11 bases from J, with 16 bases between. DNA for the CDR3: TGTGCCAGCAGTTTGAGGGCGAACTTGAGGTACACCTTC. Protein sequence: CASSLRANLRYTF.

CDR3 in amino acids: CASSLGAGNSNYGYTF. For the CDR3, the DNA is TGTGCCAGCAGCTTGGGGGCAGGGAACTCTAACTATGGCTACACCTTC. This chain connects TRBV5-4 to TRBJ1-2; weak D call: TRBD1 (5 bases). This CDR3 is 16 amino acids long. The ends were cut back, 0 bases at V and 0 bases at J, with 12 bases in the middle. Germline CDR1 and CDR2: SGHNT and YYREEE (reference sequence).

The chain employs TRBV6-1 and TRBJ2-5, with 9 bases aligning to TRBD2. With V trimmed by 1 base and J by 4 bases, 1 base remained unmatched. CDR1 and CDR2 (germline): MNHNS, SASEGT. The CDR3 has 14 amino acids. Written as DNA, the CDR3 is TGTGCCAGCAGTGAAGTTAGCGGGGGAGAGACCCAGTACTTC. This sequence encodes CASSEVSGGETQYF.

The genes are TRBV28 and TRBJ1-1; 8 bases agree with TRBD1. The germline CDR1 and CDR2 sequences are MDHEN and SYDVKM. Losses at the gene ends were 5 bases for V and 5 bases for J; bases not matched to a gene: 10. The CDR3 totals 15 residues. CDR3 in amino acids: CASSTTGGGRTEAFF. The DNA for the CDR3 is TGTGCCAGCAGTACCACAGGGGGGGGAAGAACTGAAGCTTTCTTT.

The chain uses TRBV29-1 and TRBJ1-2; 9 bases are a match to TRBD1. The ends lost 6 bases at V and 7 bases at J; junction bases unmatched: 6. The CDR3 loop spans 12 amino acids. CDR1 is SQVTM and CDR2 is ANQGSEA in the germline V gene. The CDR3 protein is CSVRDRESGYTF. The CDR3 region has the DNA TGCAGCGTCCGGGACAGGGAGTCTGGCTACACCTTC.

V gene TRBV6-1 combines with J gene TRBJ2-1; D gene uncertain. Trimming removed 0 bases at V and 10 bases at J, with 7 bases between. Germline CDR1 and CDR2: MNHNS and SASEGT. There are 12 residues in the CDR3. The CDR3 DNA sequence: TGTGCCAGCAGTGAAGCCGGTCGGGAGCAGTTCTTC. Translating gives CASSEAGREQFF.

The table lists this clone with a count of one. The V and J genes are TRBV28 and TRBJ1-2; 8 bases are a match to TRBD1. Looked up from germline, CDR1 is MDHEN and CDR2 is SYDVKM. This CDR3 has 17 amino acids. J gave up 0 bases and V 2 bases, and 8 bases lay outside the gene matches. For the CDR3, the DNA is TGTGCCAGCAGTTTACGACAGGGGCTCGCCTCTAACTATGGCTACACCTTC. Amino acids: CASSLRQGLASNYGYTF.

The sample holds one count of this clone. The rearrangement uses TRBV5-1 and TRBJ1-6, with 12 bases that match TRBD1. From germline, CDR1 is SGHRS and CDR2 YFSETQ. Germline trimming cut 2 bases from V and 7 bases from J; bases unmatched to any gene: 10. The CDR3 loop spans 18 amino acids. The CDR3 coding sequence is TGCGCCAGCAGCTTATCCGCCGGGACAGGGGGCCTAAATTCACCCCTCCACTTT. Translated, it gives CASSLSAGTGGLNSPLHF.

This clone was counted between two and nine times. The chain links TRBV19 to TRBJ1-2; D may be TRBD1 (5 bases). V was pared by 5 bases and J by 6 bases, with 13 bases between. The CDR3 covers 13 residues. CDR1 is LNHDA, CDR2 SQIVND, per germline (reference sequence). The CDR3 sequence is CASSFQGSDGYTF. The CDR3 region has the DNA TGTGCCAGTAGTTTTCAGGGCTCCGATGGCTACACCTTC.